This TCR beta chain was profiled in a study of blood T cell repertoires in COVID-19. Looking at the study overall: COVID-19 samples, acute and convalescent, were from the United States, Italy and Spain. PBMCs, B-cell-depleted T cells, or T cells provided the cDNA or gDNA that made up the material.

CDR3 size: 13 residues. Germline loops: CDR1 SGHRS, CDR2 YFSETQ. V shed 0 bases and J shed 5 bases, with 8 bases lying between them. As originally analysed: By means of reference gene primer amplification, nucleated cell counts were estimated. Clones were sequenced by immunoSEQ multiplex PCR, and TCRdb holds only the in-frame ones, with some missing. The V and J calls and clone size come from that table; D and trimming were worked out from the DNA. The data hold 75,000 to 100,000 clones, with more than 75% observed a single time. The gene calls are TRBV5-1 and TRBJ1-2, with D possibly TRBD1 on 5 matching bases. This receptor was identified in a human donor in a cohort sampled during active COVID-19. The sample was peripheral blood. This CDR3 reads CASSLGSGYGYTF. The CDR3, as DNA: TGCGCCAGCAGCTTGGGCTCAGGGTATGGCTACACCTTC.